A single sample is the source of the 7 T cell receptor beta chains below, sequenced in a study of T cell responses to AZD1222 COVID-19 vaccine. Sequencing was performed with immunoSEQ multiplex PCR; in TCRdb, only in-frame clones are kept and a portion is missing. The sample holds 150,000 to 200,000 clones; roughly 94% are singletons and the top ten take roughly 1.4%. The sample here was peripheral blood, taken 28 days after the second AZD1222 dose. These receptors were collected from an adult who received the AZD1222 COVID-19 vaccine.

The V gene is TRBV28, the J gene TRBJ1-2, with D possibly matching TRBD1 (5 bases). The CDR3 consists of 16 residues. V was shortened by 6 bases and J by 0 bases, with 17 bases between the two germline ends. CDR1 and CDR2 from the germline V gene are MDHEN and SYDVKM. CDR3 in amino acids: CASRRFDDRSNYGYTF. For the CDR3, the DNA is TGTGCCAGCAGAAGATTTGACGACAGATCTAACTATGGCTACACCTTC.

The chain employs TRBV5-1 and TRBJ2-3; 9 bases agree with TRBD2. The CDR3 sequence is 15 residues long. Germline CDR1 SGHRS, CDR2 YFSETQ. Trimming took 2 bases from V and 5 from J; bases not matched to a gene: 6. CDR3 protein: CASSFRGGAQDTQYF. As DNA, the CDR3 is TGCGCCAGCAGCTTCCGCGGGGGGGCCCAAGATACGCAGTATTTT.

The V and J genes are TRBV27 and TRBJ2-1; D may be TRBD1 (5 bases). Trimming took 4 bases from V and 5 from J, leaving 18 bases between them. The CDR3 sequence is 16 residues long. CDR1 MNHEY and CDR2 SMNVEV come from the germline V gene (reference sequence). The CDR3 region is CASSSHFSWGHNEQFF. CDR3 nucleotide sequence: TGTGCCAGCAGTTCCCATTTCTCTTGGGGCCACAATGAGCAGTTCTTC.

CDR3 DNA: TGTGCCAGCAGAAATTCCGCTAGCGGGGGCCCTCAGTACTTC. The encoded protein is CASRNSASGGPQYF. The chain uses TRBV2 and TRBJ2-5; 10 nucleotides match TRBD2. Looked up from germline, CDR1 is SNHLY and CDR2 is FYNNEI. The CDR3 loop spans 14 amino acids. V dropped 6 bases and J dropped 11; count of bases not matched to a gene: 12.

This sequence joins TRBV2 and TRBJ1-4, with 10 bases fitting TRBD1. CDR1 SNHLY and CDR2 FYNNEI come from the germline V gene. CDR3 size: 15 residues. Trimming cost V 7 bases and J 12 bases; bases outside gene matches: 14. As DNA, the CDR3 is TGTGCCAGCAATGGTTTGACAGGGGGCGCGTCGGAACTGTTTTTT. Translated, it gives CASNGLTGGASELFF.

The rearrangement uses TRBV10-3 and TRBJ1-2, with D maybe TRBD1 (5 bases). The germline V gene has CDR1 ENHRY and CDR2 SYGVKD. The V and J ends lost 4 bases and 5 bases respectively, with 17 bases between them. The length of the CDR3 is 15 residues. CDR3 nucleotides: TGTGCCATCAGTGGCGCTCAGGGACCGGCATATGGCTACACCTTC. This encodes CAISGAQGPAYGYTF.

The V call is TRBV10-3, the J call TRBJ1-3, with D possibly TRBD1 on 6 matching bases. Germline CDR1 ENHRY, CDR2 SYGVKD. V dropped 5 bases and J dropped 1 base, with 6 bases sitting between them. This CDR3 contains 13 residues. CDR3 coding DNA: TGTGCCATCAGTACAGGGTCTGGAAACACCATATATTTT. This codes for CAISTGSGNTIYF.